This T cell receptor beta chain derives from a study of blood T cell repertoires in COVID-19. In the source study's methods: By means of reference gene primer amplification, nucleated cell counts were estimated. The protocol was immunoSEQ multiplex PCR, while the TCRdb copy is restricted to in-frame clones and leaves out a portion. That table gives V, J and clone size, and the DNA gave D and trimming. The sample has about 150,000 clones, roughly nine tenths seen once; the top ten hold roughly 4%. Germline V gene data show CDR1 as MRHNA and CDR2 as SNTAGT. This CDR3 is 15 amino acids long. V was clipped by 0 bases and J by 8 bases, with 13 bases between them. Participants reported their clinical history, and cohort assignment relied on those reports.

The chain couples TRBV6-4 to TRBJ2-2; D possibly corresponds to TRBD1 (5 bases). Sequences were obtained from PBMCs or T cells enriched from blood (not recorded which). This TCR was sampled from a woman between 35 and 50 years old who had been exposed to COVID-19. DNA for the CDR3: TGTGCCAGCAGTGACTCCGGTGTAACAGGAGGGGAGCTGTTTTTT. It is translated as CASSDSGVTGGELFF.